A single sample is the source of the 31 T cell receptor beta chains below, sequenced in a study of radiation and T cells in renal cell carcinoma. Time point indicated: blood 4 weeks post-SBRT, at nephrectomy. Sample treatment: 15 Gy SBRT to primary tumor, nephrectomy 4 weeks later. Only in-frame clones appear in the TCRdb table, and some are missing; sequencing was by immunoSEQ multiplex PCR. The sample shows 130,000 to 150,000 clones, approximately 86% of them seen only once. Source: blood, taken from a patient whose treatment included radiotherapy and nephrectomy. Receptors were obtained from a woman in her 50s with renal cell carcinoma.

This clone appeared once. The chain combines TRBV5-4 with TRBJ2-3; TRBD2 matches 11 bases. The ends lost 5 bases at V and 0 bases at J; junction bases unmatched: 11. Germline CDR1 is SGHNT and CDR2 is YYREEE (reference sequence). The CDR3 has 18 amino acids. CDR3 coding DNA: TGTGCCAGCAGGGCCGGGACTAGCGGAGGGACTAGCACAGATACGCAGTATTTT. Translated: CASRAGTSGGTSTDTQYF.

Concerning this clone itself: The junction does not match germline at one end; this may be a read error. This rearrangement joins TRBV19 to TRBJ1-3; D is unclear. The CDR3 loop spans 13 amino acids. CDR1 is LNHDA and CDR2 is SQIVND in the germline V gene (reference sequence). The CDR3 reads CASARSSGNIIYF. In DNA form, the CDR3 reads TGTGCCAGTGCTCGAAGCTCTGGAAACATCATATATTTT.

On this clone: Relative to the germline gene, one junction end is altered; a read error may explain this. The chain joins TRBV5-4 to TRBJ2-2, with 7 bases aligning to TRBD2. Germline CDR1 is SGHNT and CDR2 is YYREEE (reference sequence). The CDR3 covers 12 residues. For the CDR3, the DNA is TGCGGCTTGGGAGGGATAGCCGGGGAGCTGTTTTTT. Protein product: CGLGGIAGELFF.

This sequence joins TRBV6-5 and TRBJ1-1; no clear D. Germline-derived CDR1 and CDR2 are MNHEY and SVGAGI. The V end was cut by 9 bases, the J end by 3 bases, with 11 bases between. The CDR3 totals 12 residues. The CDR3 protein is CASYSGYTEAFF. The CDR3 coding sequence is TGTGCCAGTTATTCAGGATACACTGAAGCTTTCTTT.

This clone was recorded once. This chain joins TRBV5-1 and TRBJ2-4; possible D gene TRBD2, 5 bases. From germline, CDR1 is SGHRS and CDR2 YFSETQ. Deletions cut 9 bases from V and 3 bases from J, with 19 bases between. The CDR3 loop spans 15 amino acids. The CDR3, as DNA: TGCGCCAACACCGGGGTTCAGTTTGGCAAAAACATTCAGTACTTC. Translated: CANTGVQFGKNIQYF. Full variable domain (rest looked up from reference TRBV5-1 and TRBJ2-4): KAGVTQTPRYLIKTRGQQVTLSCSPISGHRSVSWYQQTPGQGLQFLFEYFSETQRNKGNFPGRFSGRQFSNSRSEMNVSTLELGDSALYLCANTGVQFGKNIQYFGAGTRLSVL.

On this clone: Other DNA sequences in the sample encode the same CDR3. As DNA, the CDR3 is TGTGCCAGCAGCGTAGTTGGTGGGGGACTCTACAATGAGCAGTTCTTC. It specifies CASSVVGGGLYNEQFF. The rearrangement joins TRBV9 to TRBJ2-1; the D gene is possibly TRBD2 (6 bases). V lost 0 bases, J lost 3 bases, and 13 bases lay in between. The CDR3 runs 16 residues. Per the germline V gene, CDR1 is SGDLS and CDR2 is YYNGEE.

The rearrangement links TRBV20-1 to TRBJ2-7; 8 bases are a match to TRBD1. Germline CDR1 is DFQATT and CDR2 is SNEGSKA (reference sequence). Losses at the gene ends were 6 bases for V and 5 bases for J; bases not matched to a gene: 3. CDR3 length: 11 residues. The CDR3 loop is CSAGQGDEQYF. The DNA for the CDR3 is TGCAGTGCCGGACAGGGCGACGAGCAGTACTTC.

Worth noting for this clone: The sample contains more than one DNA sequence encoding this CDR3. The CDR3 DNA sequence: TGTGCCAGCAGACCGACAGGGGGGAATGGCTACACCTTC. Encoded protein: CASRPTGGNGYTF. The chain uses TRBV27 and TRBJ1-2; 9 bases map to TRBD1. This CDR3 is 13 amino acids long. V was pared by 6 bases and J by 6 bases, with 5 bases of the junction left unmatched. CDR1 and CDR2 (germline): MNHEY, SMNVEV (reference sequence).

The chain links TRBV10-3 to TRBJ1-6; 10 bases map to TRBD1. The CDR3 spans 13 residues. Germline CDR1 and CDR2: ENHRY and SYGVKD. In DNA form, the CDR3 reads TGTGTGACCGGGACAGGGGAAAATTCACCCCTCCACTTT. It is translated as CVTGTGENSPLHF.

The chain carries TRBV28 and TRBJ1-1; D is unclear. This CDR3 is 15 amino acids long. Germline-derived CDR1 and CDR2 are MDHEN and SYDVKM. The germline V and J ends were trimmed by 6 bases and 1 base, with 15 bases remaining between them. The CDR3 DNA follows: TGTGCCAGCAGATTCCCACCGGGTTCGAACACTGAAGCTTTCTTT. Protein sequence: CASRFPPGSNTEAFF.

By frequency in the sample, this clone is large. The V call is TRBV19, the J call TRBJ1-2; 10 bases line up with TRBD1. Germline trimming cut 8 bases from V and 4 bases from J; bases unmatched to any gene: 10. CDR3 size: 15 residues. CDR1 is LNHDA and CDR2 is SQIVND in the germline V gene (reference sequence). CDR3 sequence reads: CASGTGAAPGYGYTF. The CDR3, as DNA: TGTGCCAGTGGGACAGGGGCGGCCCCTGGCTATGGCTACACCTTC.

The chain joins TRBV5-1 to TRBJ1-2; TRBD1 matches at 10 bases. The ends lost 4 bases at V and 14 bases at J; junction bases unmatched: 14. The CDR3 is made up of 14 amino acids. Germline CDR1 SGHRS, CDR2 YFSETQ. CDR3 sequence (DNA): TGCGCCAGCAGCACCAACACGGACAGGGGGTTTGTAACCTTC. It is translated as CASSTNTDRGFVTF.

The chain combines TRBV5-1 with TRBJ2-7; D is unclear. Germline loops: CDR1 SGHRS, CDR2 YFSETQ. CDR3 length equals 15 residues. V dropped 3 bases and J dropped 5 bases, with 18 bases sitting between them. This CDR3 is CASSSTLPVLDEQYF. The CDR3 nucleotides read TGCGCCAGCAGCTCTACCCTTCCAGTTCTCGACGAGCAGTACTTC. The variable domain in full, with the rest retrieved from reference TRBV5-1 and TRBJ2-7, is KAGVTQTPRYLIKTRGQQVTLSCSPISGHRSVSWYQQTPGQGLQFLFEYFSETQRNKGNFPGRFSGRQFSNSRSEMNVSTLELGDSALYLCASSSTLPVLDEQYFGPGTRLTVT.

V is TRBV6-1 and J is TRBJ2-7, with no clear D. Germline V gives CDR1 MNHNS, CDR2 SASEGT. The CDR3 runs to 12 residues. V lost 0 bases, J lost 6 bases, and 6 bases lay in between. The CDR3 coding sequence is TGTGCCAGCAGTGAAGCGCGTGCCGAGCAGTACTTC. This sequence encodes CASSEARAEQYF.

This chain uses TRBV7-9 with TRBJ1-2, with D unclear. V dropped 5 bases and J dropped 7 bases, with 8 bases sitting between them. The germline gives CDR1 SEHNR, CDR2 FQNEAQ (reference sequence). CDR3 size: 11 residues. The CDR3 is CASSPWGGYTF. Written as DNA, the CDR3 is TGTGCCAGCAGCCCATGGGGTGGCTACACCTTC.

This chain links TRBV27 with TRBJ1-5; D gene unclear. This CDR3 has 15 amino acids. Germline-derived CDR1 and CDR2 are MNHEY and SMNVEV (reference sequence). V was trimmed by 5 bases and J by 3 bases, leaving 14 bases between them. The CDR3 loop is CASSNGRQTNQPQHF. In DNA form, the CDR3 reads TGTGCCAGCAGTAATGGGCGGCAAACCAATCAGCCCCAGCATTTT.

V and J are TRBV18 and TRBJ1-1, with D maybe TRBD1 (5 bases). In germline, CDR1 is KGHSH, CDR2 LQKENI. This CDR3 spans 14 amino acids. Trimming took 3 bases from V and 0 from J, leaving 8 bases between them. CDR3 sequence (DNA): TGTGCCAGCTCACCCAGGGAAATGAACACTGAAGCTTTCTTT. This codes for CASSPREMNTEAFF.

This clone was found a few times. The chain has TRBV5-5 and TRBJ2-3; tentative D call: TRBD2 (6 bases). The V end was cut by 8 bases, the J end by 0 bases, with 16 bases between. Germline loops: CDR1 SGHKS, CDR2 YYEKEE (reference sequence). The CDR3 runs 15 residues. CDR3 loop: CASYSRDSSTDTQYF. The CDR3 bases are TGTGCCAGTTACTCCCGGGACTCAAGCACAGATACGCAGTATTTT.

This chain links TRBV7-2 with TRBJ1-5, with TRBD1 matching 9 bases. The ends lost 4 bases at V and 7 bases at J; junction bases unmatched: 2. This CDR3 has 13 residues. Germline V gene sequence: CDR1 SGHTA, CDR2 FQGNSA. This chain's CDR3 is CASSWGQGQPQHF. CDR3 nucleotide sequence: TGTGCCAGCAGCTGGGGACAGGGACAGCCCCAGCATTTT.

This chain connects TRBV4-1 to TRBJ2-5; TRBD2 matches 14 bases. The CDR3 loop spans 17 amino acids. Trimming at V came to 0 bases and at J to 5 bases, leaving 5 bases not matched to a gene. Germline V CDR1 and CDR2: MGHRA, YSYEKL. For the CDR3, the DNA is TGCGCCAGCAGCCAAGATCGACTAGCGGGGGGGCCTGAGACCCAGTACTTC. Protein: CASSQDRLAGGPETQYF.

As regards this clone: This sample also contains other DNA sequences that code for the same CDR3. The CDR3: CASSPGQNQPQHF. The CDR3 DNA follows: TGTGCCAGCTCACCGGGACAGAATCAGCCCCAGCATTTT. V is TRBV18 and J is TRBJ1-5; 7 bases fit TRBD1. V lost 3 bases, J lost 4 bases, and 0 bases stayed unmatched. The CDR3 spans 13 residues. The germline CDR1 and CDR2 sequences are KGHSH and LQKENI.

The chain uses TRBV5-4 and TRBJ2-7; 8 bases line up with TRBD2. Germline CDR1 is SGHNT and CDR2 is YYREEE (reference sequence). The V segment lost 0 bases and the J segment 0 bases; nucleotides outside the gene matches: 2. CDR3 length: 15 amino acids. In DNA, the CDR3 is TGTGCCAGCAGCTTGGGCGGGAGGACCTCCTACGAGCAGTACTTC. Protein sequence: CASSLGGRTSYEQYF.

The chain links TRBV5-6 to TRBJ1-1; D is perhaps TRBD1 (5 bases). Between the trimmed V and J ends, which lost 2 bases and 3 bases, there was a span of 14 bases. From germline, CDR1 is SGHDT and CDR2 YYEEEE. The CDR3 has 15 amino acids. CDR3: CASSLYRFSDTEAFF. CDR3 nucleotides: TGTGCCAGCAGCTTATACAGGTTTTCAGACACTGAAGCTTTCTTT. The full variable domain, completed using reference TRBV5-6 and TRBJ1-1, is DAGVTQSPTHLIKTRGQQVTLRCSPKSGHDTVSWYQQALGQGPQFIFQYYEEEERQRGNFPDRFSGHQFPNYSSELNVNALLLGDSALYLCASSLYRFSDTEAFFGQGTRLTVV.

The rearrangement uses TRBV10-1 and TRBJ2-1, with 10 bases fitting TRBD1. The germline V gene has CDR1 WNHNN and CDR2 SYGVQD (reference sequence). The trim removed 4 bases at V and 10 bases at J, leaving 4 bases unmatched. The CDR3 totals 13 residues. Here the CDR3 DNA reads TGCGCCAGCAGTGGGACAGGGGGTTTAGAGCAGTTCTTC. As protein: CASSGTGGLEQFF.

This clone was observed a single time. V is TRBV28 and J is TRBJ2-6; the D is unclear. V lost 10 bases and J lost 1, with 14 bases in between. This CDR3 is 15 amino acids long. The V gene's germline CDR1 is MDHEN and CDR2 SYDVKM. The CDR3 bases are TGTGCCACCTCCCCTTCAAGGTCTGGGGCCAACGTCCTGACTTTC. The encoded protein is CATSPSRSGANVLTF.

V gene TRBV16 combines with J gene TRBJ2-2; tentatively, D is TRBD1 or TRBD2 (5 bases each). The V end lost 1 base, the J end lost 4 bases, and 10 bases lay between the germline ends. Germline assignment: CDR1 KGHSY and CDR2 FQNENV. This CDR3 region has 15 residues. CDR3 coding DNA: TGTGCCAGCAGCCAATACGAGGGGTCCACCGGGGAGCTGTTTTTT. Its translation is CASSQYEGSTGELFF. Filled out from reference TRBV16 and TRBJ2-2, the complete variable domain reads GEEVAQTPKHLVRGEGQKAKLYCAPIKGHSYVFWYQQVLKNEFKFLISFQNENVFDETGMPKERFSAKCLPNSPCSLEIQATKLEDSAVYFCASSQYEGSTGELFFGEGSRLTVL.

The J gene is TRBJ1-2, the V gene TRBV5-6; D ambiguous. Trimming removed 0 bases at V and 2 bases at J, with 5 bases between. The germline CDR1 and CDR2 sequences are SGHDT and YYEEEE. This CDR3 spans 13 amino acids. The CDR3 DNA reads as TGTGCCAGCAGCTTGGTCGGGAACTATGGCTACACCTTC. Translating it yields CASSLVGNYGYTF.

Here the CDR3 reads CASTKREGTADYGYTF. The CDR3 coding sequence is TGCGCCAGCACGAAAAGGGAGGGGACTGCAGACTATGGCTACACCTTC. This chain connects TRBV5-1 to TRBJ1-2; TRBD1 might be the D (5 bases). The CDR3 consists of 16 residues. Germline-derived CDR1 and CDR2 are SGHRS and YFSETQ. V was trimmed by 6 bases and J by 3 bases, leaving 21 bases between them.

The chain joins TRBV7-2 to TRBJ1-2, with 8 bases aligning to TRBD1. V was clipped by 3 bases and J by 6 bases; unmatched bases: 3. This CDR3 spans 13 amino acids. In germline, CDR1 is SGHTA, CDR2 FQGNSA. CDR3 region: CASSLDRVDGYTF. CDR3 DNA: TGTGCCAGCAGCTTGGACAGGGTGGATGGCTACACCTTC.

The chain is built from TRBV2 and TRBJ2-7; no clear D. Trimming took off 5 bases at V and 2 bases at J, with 7 bases between the two ends. From germline, CDR1 is SNHLY and CDR2 FYNNEI. The CDR3 has 12 amino acids. The chain's CDR3 is CASSLDTYEQYF. The CDR3 DNA is TGTGCCAGCAGTTTAGATACCTACGAGCAGTACTTC.

This clone was seen a single time. The gene calls are TRBV10-1 and TRBJ2-3, with 10 bases lining up with TRBD2. Germline V gene lookup returns CDR1 WNHNN and CDR2 SYGVQD (reference sequence). The CDR3 sequence is 15 residues long. After removal of 5 bases from V and 5 bases from J, the junction contained 7 bases not matched to a gene. The CDR3 here is CASSKSGRGGDTQYF. The CDR3 DNA is TGCGCCAGCAGTAAAAGCGGGAGGGGAGGAGATACGCAGTATTTT.